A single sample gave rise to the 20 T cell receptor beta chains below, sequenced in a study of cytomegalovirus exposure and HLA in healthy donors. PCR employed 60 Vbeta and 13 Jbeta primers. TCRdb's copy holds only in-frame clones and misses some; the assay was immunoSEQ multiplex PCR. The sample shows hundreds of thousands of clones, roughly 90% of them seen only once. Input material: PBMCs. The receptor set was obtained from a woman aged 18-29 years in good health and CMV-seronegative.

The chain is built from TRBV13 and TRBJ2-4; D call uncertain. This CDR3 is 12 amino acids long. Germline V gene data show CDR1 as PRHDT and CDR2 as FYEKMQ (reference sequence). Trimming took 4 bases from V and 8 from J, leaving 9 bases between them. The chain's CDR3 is CASSSSSDIQYF. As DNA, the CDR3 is TGTGCCAGCAGCTCCTCGTCGGACATTCAGTACTTC.

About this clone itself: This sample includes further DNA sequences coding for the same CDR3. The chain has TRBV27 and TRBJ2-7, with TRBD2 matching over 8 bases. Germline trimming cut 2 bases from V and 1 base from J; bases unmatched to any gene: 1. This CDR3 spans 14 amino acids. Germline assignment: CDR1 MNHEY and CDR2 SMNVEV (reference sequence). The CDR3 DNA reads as TGTGCCAGCAGTTTACGGGGGGGGTCCTACGAGCAGTACTTC. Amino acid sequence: CASSLRGGSYEQYF.

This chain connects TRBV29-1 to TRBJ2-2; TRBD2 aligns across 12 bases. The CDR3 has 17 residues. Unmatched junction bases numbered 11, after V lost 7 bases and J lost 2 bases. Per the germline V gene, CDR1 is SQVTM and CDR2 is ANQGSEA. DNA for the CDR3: TGCAGCGGGCGGGGGACTAGCGGGCGCACTAACACCGGGGAGCTGTTTTTT. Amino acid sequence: CSGRGTSGRTNTGELFF.

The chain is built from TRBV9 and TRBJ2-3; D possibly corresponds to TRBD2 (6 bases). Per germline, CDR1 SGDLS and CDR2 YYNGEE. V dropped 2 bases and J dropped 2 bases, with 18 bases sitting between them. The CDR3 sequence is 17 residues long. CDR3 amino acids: CASSVIDGRGDTDTQYF. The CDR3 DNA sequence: TGTGCCAGCAGCGTCATCGATGGGCGGGGTGACACAGATACGCAGTATTTT.

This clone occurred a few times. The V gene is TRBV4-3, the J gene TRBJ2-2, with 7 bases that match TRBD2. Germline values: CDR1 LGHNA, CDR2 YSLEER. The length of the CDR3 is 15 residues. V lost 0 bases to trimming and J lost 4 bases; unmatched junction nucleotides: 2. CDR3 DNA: TGCGCCAGCAGCCAAGATTCTAGCGGCACCGGGGAGCTGTTTTTT. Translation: CASSQDSSGTGELFF.

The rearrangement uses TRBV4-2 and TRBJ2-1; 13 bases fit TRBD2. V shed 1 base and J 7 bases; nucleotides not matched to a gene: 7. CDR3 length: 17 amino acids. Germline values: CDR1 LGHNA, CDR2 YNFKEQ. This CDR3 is CASSQVGRTSGSNEQFF. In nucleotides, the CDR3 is TGTGCCAGCAGCCAAGTAGGGCGGACTAGCGGGAGTAATGAGCAGTTCTTC.

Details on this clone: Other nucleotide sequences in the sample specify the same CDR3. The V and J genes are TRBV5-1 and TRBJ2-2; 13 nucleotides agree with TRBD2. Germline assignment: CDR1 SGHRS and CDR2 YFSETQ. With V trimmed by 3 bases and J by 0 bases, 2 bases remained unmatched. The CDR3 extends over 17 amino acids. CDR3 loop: CASSWTSGSPNTGELFF. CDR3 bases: TGCGCCAGCAGCTGGACTAGCGGGAGTCCGAACACCGGGGAGCTGTTTTTT.

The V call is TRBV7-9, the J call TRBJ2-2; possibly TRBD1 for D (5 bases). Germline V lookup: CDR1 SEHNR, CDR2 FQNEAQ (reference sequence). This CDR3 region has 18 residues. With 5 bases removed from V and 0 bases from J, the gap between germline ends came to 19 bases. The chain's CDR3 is CASSPSAGFVANTGELFF. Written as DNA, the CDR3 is TGTGCCAGCAGCCCGTCGGCAGGGTTCGTAGCGAACACCGGGGAGCTGTTTTTT.

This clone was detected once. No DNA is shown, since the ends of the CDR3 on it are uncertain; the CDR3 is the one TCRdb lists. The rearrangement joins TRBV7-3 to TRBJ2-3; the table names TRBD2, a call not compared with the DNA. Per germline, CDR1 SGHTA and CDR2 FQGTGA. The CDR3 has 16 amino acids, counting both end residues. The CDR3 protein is CASSLRRAGSADTQYF.

The CDR3 loop reads CASSPLGATSTDTQYF. The DNA of the CDR3 is TGTGCCAGCTCACCATTGGGGGCCACCAGCACAGATACGCAGTATTTT. The chain recombines TRBV18 with TRBJ2-3; a possible D gene is TRBD1 (6 bases). Germline CDR1 reads KGHSH; CDR2 reads LQKENI. The CDR3 extends over 16 amino acids. Between the trimmed V and J ends, which lost 2 bases and 0 bases, there was a span of 12 bases.

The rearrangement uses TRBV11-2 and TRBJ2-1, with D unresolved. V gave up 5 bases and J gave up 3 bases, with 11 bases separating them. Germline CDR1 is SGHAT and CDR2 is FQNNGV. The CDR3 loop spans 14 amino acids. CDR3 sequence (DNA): TGTGCCAGCAGCCCCTATAAAGTCTACAATGAGCAGTTCTTC. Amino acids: CASSPYKVYNEQFF.

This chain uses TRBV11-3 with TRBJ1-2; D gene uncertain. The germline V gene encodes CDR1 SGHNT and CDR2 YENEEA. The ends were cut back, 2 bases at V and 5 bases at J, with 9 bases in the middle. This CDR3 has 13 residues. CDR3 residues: CASSLSGEYGYTF. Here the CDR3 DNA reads TGTGCCAGCAGCTTAAGCGGGGAATATGGCTACACCTTC.

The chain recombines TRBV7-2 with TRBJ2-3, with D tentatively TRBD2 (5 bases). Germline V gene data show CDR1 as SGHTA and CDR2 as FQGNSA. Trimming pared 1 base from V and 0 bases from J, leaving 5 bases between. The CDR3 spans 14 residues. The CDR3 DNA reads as TGTGCCAGCAGCTTAGGGACTAGCACAGATACGCAGTATTTT. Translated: CASSLGTSTDTQYF.

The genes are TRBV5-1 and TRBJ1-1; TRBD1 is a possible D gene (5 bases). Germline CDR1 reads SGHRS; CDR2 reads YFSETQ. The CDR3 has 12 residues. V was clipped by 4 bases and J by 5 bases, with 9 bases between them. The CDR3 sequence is CASSPGETEAFF. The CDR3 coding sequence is TGCGCCAGCAGCCCGGGGGAGACTGAAGCTTTCTTT.

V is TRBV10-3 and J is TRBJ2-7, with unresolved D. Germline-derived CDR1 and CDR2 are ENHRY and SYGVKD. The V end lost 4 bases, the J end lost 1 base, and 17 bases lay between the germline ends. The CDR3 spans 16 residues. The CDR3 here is CAISVILGSLSYEQYF. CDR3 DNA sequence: TGTGCCATCAGTGTAATTCTGGGCTCCCTATCCTACGAGCAGTACTTC.

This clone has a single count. As DNA, the CDR3 is TGTGCCAGTAGTGAGGACTACGAGCAGTACTTC. Translated: CASSEDYEQYF. The chain has TRBV19 and TRBJ2-7; D not certain. The CDR3 consists of 11 residues. The V end lost 5 bases, the J end lost 3 bases, and 5 bases lay between the germline ends. Germline V CDR1 and CDR2: LNHDA, SQIVND (reference sequence).

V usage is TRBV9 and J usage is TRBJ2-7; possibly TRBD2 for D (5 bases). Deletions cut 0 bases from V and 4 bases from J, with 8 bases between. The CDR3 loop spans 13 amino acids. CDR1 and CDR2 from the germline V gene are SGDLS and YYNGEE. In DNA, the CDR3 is TGTGCCAGCAGCGTAGGAGGGCGATACGAGCAGTACTTC. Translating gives CASSVGGRYEQYF.

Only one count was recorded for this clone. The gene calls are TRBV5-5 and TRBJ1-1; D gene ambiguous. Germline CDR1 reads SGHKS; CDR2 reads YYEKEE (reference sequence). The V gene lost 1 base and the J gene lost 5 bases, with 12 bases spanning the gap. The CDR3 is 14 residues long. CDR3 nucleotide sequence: TGTGCCAGCAGCTTGTTTTTCCGGGAAACTGAAGCTTTCTTT. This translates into CASSLFFRETEAFF.

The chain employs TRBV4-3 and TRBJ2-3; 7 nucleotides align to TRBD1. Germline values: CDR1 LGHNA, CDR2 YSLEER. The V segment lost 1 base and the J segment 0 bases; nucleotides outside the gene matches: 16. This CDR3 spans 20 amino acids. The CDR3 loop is CASSQVLIGGGRTSTDTQYF. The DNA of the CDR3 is TGCGCCAGCAGCCAAGTTCTTATAGGGGGCGGGCGAACTAGCACAGATACGCAGTATTTT.

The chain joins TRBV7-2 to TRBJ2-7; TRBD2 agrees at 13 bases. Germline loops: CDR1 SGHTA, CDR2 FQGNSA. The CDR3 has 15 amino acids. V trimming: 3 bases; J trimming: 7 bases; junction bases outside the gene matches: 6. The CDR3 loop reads CASSFTSGGVVEQYF. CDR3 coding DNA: TGTGCCAGCAGCTTTACTAGCGGGGGGGTGGTAGAGCAGTACTTC.